This T cell receptor beta chain was identified in a study of beta chain features in type 1 diabetes. General observations from the study: The naive, central memory and Treg TCRB repertoires showed an apparent similarity that was greater among patients than among healthy donors. Possibly, sequencing cDNA over-represented cells that had high TCR expression levels. Significant though moderate, a shortening of TCRB CDR3s appeared in all four CD4+ subsets of Type 1 diabetes patients.

This clone came up once. Its specificity is not known. Expressed TCRB transcripts were sequenced, since all the RNA that had been isolated was reverse transcribed. Here immunoSEQ multiplex PCR was the method, and the copy in TCRdb shows in-frame clones only, minus some. There are about 650,000 clones in the sample; around an eighth occur only once, and 0.095% to 0.15% lies in the top ten. Only one heparinised blood draw was taken per donor, and its volume averaged about 116 mL. The germline V gene encodes CDR1 MNHEY and CDR2 SVGAGI. The CDR3 covers 13 residues. Trimming pared 5 bases from V and 6 bases from J, leaving 14 bases between.

The sequenced sample consisted of naive CD4+ T cells from blood. The source of this sequence is a man under 40 with type 1 diabetes. The V call is TRBV6-5, the J call TRBJ2-7; the D is unclear. CDR3 coding DNA: TGTGCCAGCAGTCGCGGTGGGGTTTTCGAGCAGTACTTC. Amino acids: CASSRGGVFEQYF.